A selection of T cell receptor beta chains follows, all from one sample in a study of cytomegalovirus exposure and HLA in healthy donors. Using immunoSEQ multiplex PCR, the repertoire was profiled, and TCRdb retains in-frame clones only, with some absent. The top ten hold 2.6% of the sample, which has roughly 240,000 clones, approximately 87% seen once. What was sequenced was PBMCs. The receptors shown here come from a man between 18 and 29 years old in good health and CMV-seronegative. CDR3s leave out the opening cysteine and the closing phenylalanine or tryptophan.

j_call: TRBJ2-7; cdr3_length: 9; v_call: TRBV20-1; cdr3_aa: SASPKHEQY
j_call: TRBJ1-6; cdr3_length: 15; v_call: TRBV4-1; cdr3_aa: ASSQADQQGRGSPLH
j_call: TRBJ2-7; cdr3_length: 13; v_call: TRBV27; cdr3_aa: ASSLRLAGHYEQY
j_call: TRBJ1-1; cdr3_length: 11; v_call: TRBV10-2; cdr3_aa: ASRDTGVPEAF
j_call: TRBJ2-1; cdr3_length: 11; v_call: TRBV7-3; cdr3_aa: ASSPQAHNEQF
j_call: TRBJ2-3; cdr3_length: 14; v_call: TRBV14; cdr3_aa: ASSLRDRAGGDTQY
j_call: TRBJ2-1; cdr3_length: 13; v_call: TRBV10-3; cdr3_aa: AISPERELSNEQF
j_call: TRBJ1-5; cdr3_length: 10; v_call: TRBV2; cdr3_aa: ASNRGNQPQH
j_call: TRBJ2-1; cdr3_length: 13; v_call: TRBV5-4; cdr3_aa: ASFDPGETYNEQF
j_call: TRBJ1-5; cdr3_length: 15; v_call: TRBV4-1; cdr3_aa: ASSQERGGLSNQPQH